The following is a T cell receptor beta chain sequence with its context. These data are taken from a study of T cell responses to AZD1222 COVID-19 vaccine. The CDR3 consists of 16 residues. The germline gives CDR1 GTSNPN, CDR2 SVGIG (reference sequence). Trimming removed 8 bases from V and 2 bases from J; junction bases left unmatched: 7. Produced via immunoSEQ multiplex PCR; TCRdb's table is partial and in-frame only. The sample has roughly 60,000 clones, roughly 90% seen once; the top ten hold approximately 5.4%. This sequence originates from an adult in good health. This chain links TRBV30 with TRBJ2-2, with 14 bases lining up with TRBD2. Material: peripheral blood, obtained on day 0 of AZD1222 vaccination. CDR3 amino acids: CALRTSGGLNTGELFF. In DNA form, the CDR3 reads TGTGCCCTAAGGACTAGCGGGGGGTTAAACACCGGGGAGCTGTTTTTT.